This T cell receptor beta chain was documented in a study of shared clonotypes between healthy human individuals. General study findings and limits: Sampling involved blood alone; tissue repertoires likely differ.

The method was immunoSEQ multiplex PCR; TCRdb's version includes in-frame clones alone and lacks a portion of them. The repertoire includes some 2,500,000 clones, around 90% of them detected once, and around 0.38% sits in the top ten. Concerning this clone itself: Its antigen is undetermined.

This sequence originates from a man between 18 and 29 years old in good health. Some clones in this sample may be carry-over from other donors' samples. Material for sequencing was naive CD4+ T cells from PBMCs. Sample subset: CD45RA+ positively selected.

For the CDR3, the DNA is TGTGCCATCAGTGAGGGCAGGTTAGATCAGCCCCAGCATTTT. Translating gives CAISEGRLDQPQHF. J is TRBJ1-5 and V is TRBV10-3, with no clear D. Germline-derived CDR1 and CDR2 are ENHRY and SYGVKD. V dropped 2 bases and J dropped 5 bases, with 10 bases sitting between them. The CDR3 runs to 14 residues.